A single sample gave rise to the 17 T cell receptor beta chains below, sequenced in a study of molecular identifiers for immune sequencing clone quantification. TCRdb re-called the PCR reads through MiXCR, storing one row per CDR3 protein. The table has about 54,000 distinct CDR3 sequences, under 30% seen once. The specimen was naive CD8+ T cells from blood, with Jurkat cell RNA spiked in. The subset here: FACS-sorted CD8+CD4-CCR7+CD45RA+ naive T cells. The origin of the receptors is a human donor in good health. Some libraries in this study had Jurkat cell RNA spiked in.

Many counts were recorded for this clonotype. The chain recombines TRBV5-1 with TRBJ2-7, with 10 bases identical to TRBD1. The CDR3 totals 16 residues. V dropped 6 bases and J dropped 3; count of bases not matched to a gene: 12. Germline V gene data show CDR1 as SGHRS and CDR2 as YFSETQ. The CDR3 here is CASTQTGGDYNYEQYF. DNA for the CDR3: TGCGCCAGCACCCAGACAGGGGGCGACTATAACTACGAGCAGTACTTC. Full variable domain (outside the CDR3, taken from reference TRBV5-1 and TRBJ2-7): KAGVTQTPRYLIKTRGQQVTLSCSPISGHRSVSWYQQTPGQGLQFLFEYFSETQRNKGNFPGRFSGRQFSNSRSEMNVSTLELGDSALYLCASTQTGGDYNYEQYFGPGTRLTVT.

This sequence joins TRBV2 and TRBJ2-1; perhaps TRBD1 as D (5 bases). CDR1 and CDR2 from the germline V gene are SNHLY and FYNNEI. The CDR3 covers 15 residues. V was clipped by 0 bases and J by 8 bases, with 14 bases between them. As DNA, the CDR3 is TGTGCCAGCAGTGAAGCAGGGAACAGGATCGATGAGCAGTTCTTC. Protein: CASSEAGNRIDEQFF.

In regard to this clonotype: It may be a read error: a sequence one base away is much more abundant. The chain combines TRBV6-5 with TRBJ2-3; 7 nucleotides line up with TRBD2. Germline trimming cut 6 bases from V and 6 bases from J; bases unmatched to any gene: 9. The CDR3 has 14 amino acids. Germline V gene data show CDR1 as MNHEY and CDR2 as SVGAGI. CDR3 nucleotide sequence: TGTGCCAGCAGATACCTGACTAGCTTGGATACGCAGTATTTT. Amino acids: CASRYLTSLDTQYF.

This clonotype was seen at least ten times. The rearrangement joins TRBV6-2 or TRBV6-3 to TRBJ1-5; TRBD1 matches at 8 bases. CDR3 size: 16 residues. Germline trimming cut 2 bases from V and 0 bases from J; bases unmatched to any gene: 3. Looked up from germline, CDR1 is MNHEY and CDR2 is SVGEGT. As DNA, the CDR3 is TGTGCCAGCAGTTACCCGGACAGGGCTAGCAATCAGCCCCAGCATTTT. Translating gives CASSYPDRASNQPQHF.

There are many counts of this clonotype. The V call is TRBV7-9, the J call TRBJ1-1; D gene unclear. The CDR3 runs 18 residues. Germline CDR1 SEHNR, CDR2 FQNEAQ (reference sequence). V gave up 5 bases and J gave up 4 bases, with 26 bases separating them. CDR3 bases: TGTGCCAGCAGCCCCGACATTTCTAGAGCCAGCATGAGCACTGAAGCTTTCTTT. Translating gives CASSPDISRASMSTEAFF.

This clonotype was seen repeatedly, ten times or more. The CDR3 region is CSARDWGAGGPTDTQYF. In nucleotides, the CDR3 is TGCAGTGCTAGAGATTGGGGCGCGGGGGGCCCCACAGATACGCAGTATTTT. The chain uses TRBV20-1 and TRBJ2-3; the match to TRBD2 covers 8 bases. Trimming at V came to 0 bases and at J to 2 bases, leaving 10 bases not matched to a gene. The CDR3 length is 17 residues. CDR1 and CDR2 from the germline V gene are DFQATT and SNEGSKA (reference sequence).

About this clonotype: The junction shows a germline mismatch at one end, possibly a read error. The genes are TRBV5-1 and TRBJ2-7, with 9 positions matching TRBD1. CDR3 size: 14 residues. Germline V lookup: CDR1 SGHRS, CDR2 YFSETQ. The CDR3 DNA reads TGCGCCAGCAGCTACGGGACAGGGACCTACGGGCAGTACTTC. This sequence encodes CASSYGTGTYGQYF. The full variable domain, with the rest looked up from reference TRBV5-1 and TRBJ2-7, is KAGVTQTPRYLIKTRGQQVTLSCSPISGHRSVSWYQQTPGQGLQFLFEYFSETQRNKGNFPGRFSGRQFSNSRSEMNVSTLELGDSALYLCASSYGTGTYGQYFGPGTRLTVT.

This clonotype was counted many times. J is TRBJ1-5 and V is TRBV20-1; D possibly corresponds to TRBD1 (5 bases). Germline-derived CDR1 and CDR2 are DFQATT and SNEGSKA (reference sequence). CDR3 length equals 16 residues. V lost 6 bases, J lost 3 bases, and 21 bases lay in between. CDR3 sequence reads: CSAETGLENPNQPQHF. In nucleotides, the CDR3 is TGCAGTGCGGAAACAGGACTAGAAAACCCCAATCAGCCCCAGCATTTT.

Concerning this clonotype itself: A much larger clonotype is one base distant, so this may be a read error. This chain links TRBV3-1 with TRBJ2-5, with D tentatively TRBD1 (6 bases). This CDR3 has 16 amino acids. Germline loops: CDR1 LGHDT, CDR2 YNNKEL (reference sequence). In DNA form, the CDR3 reads TGTGCCAGCAGCGAAGATGAGAGGGGGATGGGAGAGACCCAGTACTTC. This gives the protein CASSEDERGMGETQYF.

This clonotype was recorded many times. V usage is TRBV13 and J usage is TRBJ1-2; 7 positions agree with TRBD1. The V and J ends lost 6 bases and 8 bases, in that order; junction bases with no gene match: 15. The CDR3 loop spans 15 amino acids. The germline V gene encodes CDR1 PRHDT and CDR2 FYEKMQ (reference sequence). CDR3 nucleotides: TGTGCCAGCAGGGAGGCGACAGGGAGGAAGGGCGGCTACACCTTC. Its protein product is CASREATGRKGGYTF.

As concerns this clonotype: This may be a read error: a much more frequent sequence differs by one nucleotide. The genes are TRBV25-1 and TRBJ1-1; D uncertain. The CDR3 totals 13 residues. The germline V gene encodes CDR1 MGHDK and CDR2 SYGVNS. This chain's CDR3 is CASSDLRRDGTYF. The DNA for the CDR3 is TGTGCCAGCAGTGATCTTCGAAGAGATGGAACTTACTTT.

This clonotype was picked up many times. This chain connects TRBV20-1 to TRBJ2-3, with TRBD2 identical over 7 bases. Germline-derived CDR1 and CDR2 are DFQATT and SNEGSKA (reference sequence). V was clipped by 1 base and J by 0 bases; unmatched bases: 7. The CDR3 loop spans 16 amino acids. CDR3 sequence (DNA): TGCAGTGCTAGAGGGGAACTAGCGTCTAGCACAGATACGCAGTATTTT. This codes for CSARGELASSTDTQYF.

In this sample, this clonotype turned up many times. The V and J genes are TRBV4-2 and TRBJ2-1; either TRBD1 or TRBD2 may fit D (5 bases each). Germline-derived CDR1 and CDR2 are LGHNA and YNFKEQ. V shed 0 bases and J shed 6 bases, with 18 bases lying between them. CDR3 size: 17 residues. In DNA form, the CDR3 reads TGTGCCAGCAGCCAAGAGATAAGTCAAAGGGGACCCAATGAGCAGTTCTTC. It yields the protein CASSQEISQRGPNEQFF.

Regarding this clonotype: The junction does not match germline at one end; this may be a read error. The rearrangement joins TRBV3-1 to TRBJ2-7, with D tentatively TRBD2 (5 bases). The length of the CDR3 is 20 residues. CDR1 and CDR2 from the germline V gene are LGHDT and YNNKEL (reference sequence). CDR3 region: CANSQLIRTEADPTYYEQYF. DNA of the CDR3: TGTGCCAACAGCCAACTCATAAGGACGGAGGCCGACCCAACATACTACGAGCAGTACTTC.

This clonotype was counted at least ten times. The CDR3 sequence: CASSPRQGASPEAFF. The CDR3 DNA reads as TGTGCCAGCAGCCCTCGACAGGGGGCTTCCCCTGAAGCTTTCTTT. The V call is TRBV5-4, the J call TRBJ1-1; 10 bases agree with TRBD1. The V gene's germline CDR1 is SGHNT and CDR2 YYREEE (reference sequence). V lost 4 bases and J lost 6; bases outside the gene matches: 9. This CDR3 is built from 15 residues. Together with reference TRBV5-4 and TRBJ1-1, the CDR3 gives the full variable domain: ETGVTQSPTHLIKTRGQQVTLRCSSQSGHNTVSWYQQALGQGPQFIFQYYREEENGRGNFPPRFSGLQFPNYSSELNVNALELDDSALYLCASSPRQGASPEAFFGQGTRLTVV.

On this clonotype itself: It may be a read error: a sequence one base away is much more abundant. The DNA of the CDR3 is TGCGCCAGCAGCCAAGCAAGGACAGGGAGTGCCGAGCAGTACTTC. It translates to CASSQARTGSAEQYF. V and J are TRBV4-3 and TRBJ2-7; 8 positions agree with TRBD1. J was trimmed by 6 bases and V by 1 base; bases with no gene match: 8. The CDR3 runs 15 residues. In germline, CDR1 is LGHNA, CDR2 YSLEER.

The V and J genes are TRBV6-5 and TRBJ1-1; TRBD1 might be the D (5 bases). Between the trimmed V and J ends, which lost 4 bases and 4 bases, there was a span of 19 bases. Germline assignment: CDR1 MNHEY and CDR2 SVGAGI. The CDR3 is 16 amino acids. The CDR3 reads CASSSSRPGMTTEAFF. CDR3 nucleotide sequence: TGTGCCAGCAGTTCCTCGCGGCCAGGGATGACCACTGAAGCTTTCTTT.